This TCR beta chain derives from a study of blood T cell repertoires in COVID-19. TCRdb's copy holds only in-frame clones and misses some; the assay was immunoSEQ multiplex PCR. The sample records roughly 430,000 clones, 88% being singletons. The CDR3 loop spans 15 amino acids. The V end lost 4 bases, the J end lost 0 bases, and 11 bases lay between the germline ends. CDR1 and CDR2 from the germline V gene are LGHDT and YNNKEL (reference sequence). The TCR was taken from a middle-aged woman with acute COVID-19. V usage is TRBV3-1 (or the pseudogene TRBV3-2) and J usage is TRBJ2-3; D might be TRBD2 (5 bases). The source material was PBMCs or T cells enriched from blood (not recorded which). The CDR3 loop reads CASSPRLTSTDTQYF. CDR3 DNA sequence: TGTGCCAGCAGCCCCAGACTAACTAGCACAGATACGCAGTATTTT.